This TCR beta chain comes out of a study of OX40 agonist ivuxolimab in advanced cancers. Regarding the complete study: The costimulatory receptor OX40 (CD134) was targeted by ivuxolimab, a fully human IgG2 agonistic monoclonal antibody. Intravenous ivuxolimab was administered to patients every 2 weeks at six dose levels: 0.01, 0.1, 0.3, 1.5, 3 and 10 mg/kg. Among the roughly 52 dose-escalation patients, 19 had hepatocellular carcinoma, approximately 15 melanoma, 9 renal cell carcinoma and 9 head and neck cancer. In the dose-escalation cohort, approximately 83% of patients were male, and the mean age was roughly 56 years with a range of roughly 23 to 79. Patients were allowed to have had prior anti-PD-1, anti-PD-L1 or anti-CTLA-4 therapy, and around 43% of the dose-escalation patients had been treated with checkpoint inhibitors. Three dose-escalation patients achieved partial responses, one with hepatocellular carcinoma and two with cutaneous melanoma. Peripheral TCRbeta sequencing aimed to test whether ivuxolimab altered TCR sequence diversity and caused clonal T-cell expansion. The paper reports the monotherapy dose-escalation portion (N of about 50 patients) of the phase I ivuxolimab trial. On the study overall, not on this receptor specifically: At doses of 0.1 to 3.0 mg/kg, clonal expansion of both CD4+ and CD8+ blood T cells was observed from baseline to week 6. Low levels of normalized T-cell clonal expansion were also seen in some patients who did not respond. On average, CD8+ T cells showed more expanded clones than CD4+ T cells after ivuxolimab. The antigen specificity of the peripheral T cells that underwent clonal expansion was not determined. In partial responders in the 0.1-3.0 mg/kg groups, normalized peripheral clonal expansion was found to be among the lowest, especially among CD8+ T cells.

Genomic DNA was isolated from the sorted cells so that the TCRbeta CDR3 region could be sequenced. The immunoSEQ Assay was used to sequence the TCRbeta CDR3 regions. TCRdb took over this immuneACCESS table, retaining in-frame rearrangements with V and J assigned. Such tables are incomplete; in checked studies, under half of the missing clones stem from an unresolved V gene, and the remainder is unexplained. For this sample there are 130,000 or so clones; just over 90% appear just once. The top ten clones comprise about 0.93% of the sample. The trial excluded patients who had a history of autoimmune disease or were on systemic immunosuppression. Peripheral blood for TCR sequencing was collected from all dose cohorts at baseline, on cycle 4 day 1, and on cycle 7 day 1. Samples came from an open-label, multicenter, first-in-human phase I dose-escalation trial of ivuxolimab. Adults with locally advanced or metastatic melanoma, renal cell, hepatocellular, or head and neck squamous cell carcinoma were enrolled in the trial. Before TCR sequencing, CD4+ T cells and CD8+ T cells were sorted from peripheral blood as separate populations.

In the case of this clone: Its specific antigen is unknown. It has no much larger one-base neighbor in the sample; base qualities were not kept.

Unmatched junction bases come to 3, with V trimmed by 5 bases and J by 6 bases. The germline V gene (reference sequence) specifies LNHDA as CDR1 and SQIVND as CDR2. Measured from the cysteine to the phenylalanine, the CDR3 is 13 residues long. CDR3 DNA only is kept here, 39 bases in frame from base 1. This chain is built from TRBV19 and TRBJ2-2; a stretch of 7 junction bases matches TRBD1. The sequence was obtained from an adult with an advanced solid tumor such as melanoma, head and neck, liver or kidney cancer. Source: CD4+ or CD8+ T cells sorted from blood, taken in a trial of the OX40 agonist ivuxolimab. At the DNA level, the sequence is TGTGCCAGTAGTGAACAGGGGCCCGGGGAGCTGTTTTTT. This gives the protein CASSEQGPGELFF.